This TCR beta chain came from a study of response to subunit inactivated influenza vaccine. The CDR3 consists of 14 residues. The germline gives CDR1 DFQATT, CDR2 SNEGSKA (reference sequence). V trimming: 2 bases; J trimming: 5 bases; junction bases outside the gene matches: 7. One entry per CDR3 protein, called by TCRdb with MiXCR from the RT-PCR reads. The table records 590,000 or so distinct CDR3 sequences, 12% to 15% of them present only once. General study findings and limits: Few additional T cells are recruited per seasonal influenza vaccination, authors suggested.

Points on this clonotype: Its target is not known.

The sequences come from PBMCs from blood, collected 14 to 15 days before vaccination. V and J are TRBV20-1 and TRBJ2-5, with TRBD1 identical over 8 bases. This sequence originates from a man in his forties or fifties who received an inactivated influenza vaccine. The CDR3 nucleotides are TGCAGTGCTAGACCAGGGGGCGGTTGGGAGACCCAGTACTTC. It specifies CSARPGGGWETQYF.